These T cell receptor beta chains were read from a single sample in a study of blood T cell repertoires in COVID-19. Profiling relied on immunoSEQ multiplex PCR, and the TCRdb table lists in-frame clones only, not all of them. The sample consists of about 190,000 clones, more than 70% of them appearing once. Sequencing input: peripheral blood. The origin of the receptors is a woman aged 80 or over with active or convalescent COVID-19. The CDR3 runs from the conserved cysteine through the conserved F or W. A D gene is named only where the DNA matches it firmly. Expanded clones are given a class, and other clones once, few, many or no size at all.

abundance: .
d_gene: .
j_gene: TRBJ1-3
v_gene: TRBV11-2
CDR3aa: CASSLTQGSGNTIYF
CDR3nt: TGTGCCAGCAGCTTAACTCAGGGCTCTGGAAACACCATATATTTT

abundance: once
d_gene: TRBD1
j_gene: TRBJ1-2
v_gene: TRBV28
CDR3aa: CASSLSQGRGLGYTF
CDR3nt: TGTGCCAGCAGTTTATCCCAGGGCAGGGGGCTAGGCTACACCTTC

abundance: .
d_gene: TRBD2
j_gene: TRBJ2-5
v_gene: TRBV12-3/TRBV12-4
CDR3aa: CASSLGEGTQYF
CDR3nt: TGTGCCAGCAGTTTAGGGGAGGGGACCCAGTACTTC

abundance: .
d_gene: TRBD1
j_gene: TRBJ1-1
v_gene: TRBV7-9
CDR3aa: CASSPAGQGNTEAFF
CDR3nt: TGTGCCAGCAGCCCGGCGGGACAGGGTAACACTGAAGCTTTCTTT

abundance: .
d_gene: .
j_gene: TRBJ1-3
v_gene: TRBV16
CDR3aa: CASSQFSGRGTGNTIYF
CDR3nt: TGTGCCAGCAGCCAATTCTCAGGCAGGGGCACTGGAAACACCATATATTTT

abundance: .
d_gene: TRBD1
j_gene: TRBJ1-5
v_gene: TRBV3-1/TRBV3-2
CDR3aa: CASSQAGQGNQPQHF
CDR3nt: TGTGCCAGCAGCCAAGCGGGACAGGGGAATCAGCCCCAGCATTTT

abundance: .
d_gene: .
j_gene: TRBJ1-6
v_gene: TRBV6-2/TRBV6-3
CDR3aa: CASSYSEVNSPLHF
CDR3nt: TGTGCCAGCAGTTACTCGGAGGTGAATTCACCCCTCCACTTT

abundance: .
d_gene: .
j_gene: TRBJ1-1
v_gene: TRBV18
CDR3aa: CASSPTAGSNTEAFF
CDR3nt: TGTGCCAGCTCACCGACAGCTGGCTCTAACACTGAAGCTTTCTTT

abundance: few
d_gene: TRBD1
j_gene: TRBJ1-1
v_gene: TRBV11-2
CDR3aa: CASSLGAGGGGPNTEAFF
CDR3nt: TGTGCCAGCAGCTTAGGGGCAGGGGGCGGCGGGCCGAACACTGAAGCTTTCTTT

abundance: .
d_gene: .
j_gene: TRBJ2-7
v_gene: TRBV7-2
CDR3aa: CASSLAFVRGPTYEQYF
CDR3nt: TGTGCCAGCAGCTTAGCTTTTGTGCGGGGGCCGACCTACGAGCAGTACTTC

abundance: .
d_gene: .
j_gene: TRBJ2-3
v_gene: TRBV9
CDR3aa: CASSVRRTSDTQYF
CDR3nt: TGTGCCAGCAGCGTACGGCGGACTTCAGATACGCAGTATTTT

abundance: .
d_gene: .
j_gene: TRBJ2-7
v_gene: TRBV6-4
CDR3aa: CASSDSRLGQTDEQYF
CDR3nt: TGTGCCAGCAGTGACTCCCGCTTGGGACAAACTGACGAGCAGTACTTC

abundance: .
d_gene: .
j_gene: TRBJ1-3
v_gene: TRBV3-1/TRBV3-2
CDR3aa: CASSQELSSGNTIYF
CDR3nt: TGTGCCAGCAGCCAAGAGTTGAGCTCTGGAAACACCATATATTTT

abundance: .
d_gene: TRBD1
j_gene: TRBJ1-5
v_gene: TRBV6-2/TRBV6-3
CDR3aa: CASSGTANNQPQHF
CDR3nt: TGTGCCAGCAGCGGGACAGCTAACAATCAGCCCCAGCATTTT

abundance: .
d_gene: .
j_gene: TRBJ1-6
v_gene: TRBV4-1
CDR3aa: CATRPGSYNSPLHF
CDR3nt: TGCGCCACTCGCCCGGGCTCCTATAATTCACCCCTCCACTTT

abundance: .
d_gene: TRBD2
j_gene: TRBJ2-5
v_gene: TRBV7-9
CDR3aa: CASSLVYSGGQETQYF
CDR3nt: TGTGCCAGCAGCTTAGTTTATAGCGGGGGTCAAGAGACCCAGTACTTC

abundance: .
d_gene: TRBD1
j_gene: TRBJ1-2
v_gene: TRBV5-5
CDR3aa: CASSFEQGSYGYTF
CDR3nt: TGTGCCAGCAGCTTTGAACAGGGGTCCTATGGCTACACCTTC

abundance: once
d_gene: TRBD2
j_gene: TRBJ2-3
v_gene: TRBV29-1
CDR3aa: CSVEGLAGSTDTQYF
CDR3nt: TGCAGCGTTGAAGGACTAGCGGGGAGCACAGATACGCAGTATTTT

abundance: .
d_gene: .
j_gene: TRBJ1-5
v_gene: TRBV2
CDR3aa: CASSKRVTGNQPQHF
CDR3nt: TGTGCCAGCAGTAAACGGGTTACCGGCAATCAGCCCCAGCATTTT

abundance: .
d_gene: .
j_gene: TRBJ1-2
v_gene: TRBV7-9
CDR3aa: CASSRDTYGGYTF
CDR3nt: TGTGCCAGCAGCAGAGACACCTACGGTGGCTACACCTTC

abundance: .
d_gene: .
j_gene: TRBJ1-2
v_gene: TRBV28
CDR3aa: CASRLPGQFYGYTF
CDR3nt: TGTGCCAGCAGGCTACCGGGACAATTCTATGGCTACACCTTC

abundance: .
d_gene: TRBD1
j_gene: TRBJ1-2
v_gene: TRBV6-6
CDR3aa: CASRPLGGGYTF
CDR3nt: TGTGCCAGCAGACCCCTAGGGGGCGGCTACACCTTC

abundance: .
d_gene: .
j_gene: TRBJ1-5
v_gene: TRBV30
CDR3aa: CAWEDWVNQPQHF
CDR3nt: TGTGCCTGGGAGGACTGGGTTAATCAGCCCCAGCATTTT

abundance: few
d_gene: TRBD1
j_gene: TRBJ2-5
v_gene: TRBV24-1
CDR3aa: CATSDPGTGGAETQYF
CDR3nt: TGTGCCACCAGTGACCCCGGGACAGGGGGCGCAGAGACCCAGTACTTC

abundance: .
d_gene: TRBD2
j_gene: TRBJ2-6
v_gene: TRBV5-1
CDR3aa: CASSALNREASSVLTF
CDR3nt: TGCGCCAGCAGCGCCTTAAACCGGGAGGCCTCCAGCGTCCTGACTTTC

abundance: .
d_gene: .
j_gene: TRBJ1-5
v_gene: TRBV6-1
CDR3aa: CASSESSYDSNQPQHF
CDR3nt: TGTGCCAGCAGTGAATCCAGTTACGATAGCAATCAGCCCCAGCATTTT

abundance: few
d_gene: .
j_gene: TRBJ1-6
v_gene: TRBV4-1
CDR3aa: CASSQDITVGNSPLHF
CDR3nt: TGCGCCAGCAGCCAAGACATAACAGTTGGTAATTCACCCCTCCACTTT

abundance: .
d_gene: .
j_gene: TRBJ1-5
v_gene: TRBV28
CDR3aa: CASSSQGMGNQPQHF
CDR3nt: TGTGCCAGCAGTTCACAGGGAATGGGAAATCAGCCCCAGCATTTT

abundance: .
d_gene: .
j_gene: TRBJ1-2
v_gene: TRBV28
CDR3aa: CASSLTGNYGYTF
CDR3nt: TGTGCCAGCAGCTTGACAGGAAACTATGGCTACACCTTC